This TCR beta chain was found in a study of CD4+ T cells in melanoma. Findings and limits, study-wide: CD8+ T cell, macrophage and B cell function reportedly correlated with neoantigen-specific CD4+ T cells. In melanoma, neoantigen-specific CD4+ T cells reportedly differed in differentiation state.

The method was immunoSEQ multiplex PCR; TCRdb's version includes in-frame clones alone and lacks a portion of them. The sample consists of tens of thousands of clones, over 60% of them appearing once. There are many counts of this clone. The antigen is undetermined. In germline, CDR1 is SGDLS, CDR2 YYNGEE. The CDR3 spans 15 residues. The V segment lost 3 bases and the J segment 5 bases; nucleotides outside the gene matches: 4. This chain joins TRBV9 and TRBJ2-3; 12 positions agree with TRBD1. This sequence was found in a human donor with melanoma. The specimen sequenced was tumor tissue. CDR3 region: CASSAGTGGVDTQYF. The DNA of the CDR3 is TGTGCCAGCAGCGCTGGGACAGGGGGCGTAGATACGCAGTATTTT.